This is a list of T cell receptor beta chains from one sample in a study of OX40 agonist ivuxolimab in advanced cancers. Profiling relied on immunoSEQ multiplex PCR, and the TCRdb table lists in-frame clones only, not all of them. The table lists 37,000 or so clones, 70% to 90% of them singletons, with about 16% in the top ten. Sample: CD4+ or CD8+ T cells sorted from blood, taken in a trial of the OX40 agonist ivuxolimab. Receptors originate from an adult with an advanced solid tumor such as melanoma, head and neck, liver or kidney cancer. CDR3s include the opening cysteine and the closing phenylalanine or tryptophan. The D gene is left open where the match is weak. A clone size is listed for some rows: how often the clone was seen (once, few, many), or a class if it is expanded.

V gene	J gene	D gene	clone size	CDR3 DNA	CDR3 protein
TRBV4-3	TRBJ1-4	TRBD1	NA	TGCGCCAGCAGCCAAGATCTTACAGGGGCAACTAATGAAAAACTGTTTTTT	CASSQDLTGATNEKLFF
TRBV4-2	TRBJ2-1	TRBD2	NA	TGTGCCAGCAGCCAGTCATCTAGCGGTACCTACAATGAGCAGTTCTTC	CASSQSSSGTYNEQFF
TRBV12-5	TRBJ2-3	TRBD2	NA	TGTGCTAGTGGCCGACTAGCGGGGCGCACAGATACGCAGTATTTT	CASGRLAGRTDTQYF
TRBV30	TRBJ2-7	NA	NA	TGTGCCTGTGACTACAGCTCCTACGAGCAGTACTTC	CACDYSSYEQYF
TRBV10-2	TRBJ2-3	NA	NA	TGCGCCAGCAACCGGGACTTAGCGGGCACAGATACGCAGTATTTT	CASNRDLAGTDTQYF
TRBV7-2	TRBJ1-6	TRBD1	NA	TGTGCCAGCAGCTATGTGGGACAGTACGATTCACCCCTCCACTTT	CASSYVGQYDSPLHF
TRBV11-3	TRBJ2-2	NA	NA	TGTGCCAGCAGCTTAGTCCGCCTCGAGGGTACGGGGACCGGGGAGCTGTTTTTT	CASSLVRLEGTGTGELFF
TRBV9	TRBJ1-1	TRBD1	NA	TGTGCCAGTTCCCCAGGGGGAATGAACACTGAAGCTTTCTTT	CASSPGGMNTEAFF
TRBV4-3	TRBJ2-5	NA	NA	TGCGCCAGCAGCCAAGCGGGTAGCGAACAAGAGACCCAGTACTTC	CASSQAGSEQETQYF
TRBV9	TRBJ1-2	TRBD1	NA	TGTGCCAGCAGCGTAGAGGGACAGCCCTATCAGGATGGCTACACCTTC	CASSVEGQPYQDGYTF
TRBV10-3	TRBJ2-3	NA	NA	TGTGCCATCAGTGGGGGGACGGATACGCAGTATTTT	CAISGGTDTQYF
TRBV4-2	TRBJ1-4	NA	NA	TGTGCCAGCAGCCGGGAAAAACTGTTTTTT	CASSREKLFF
TRBV6-6	TRBJ1-1	NA	once	TGTGCCAGCAGCCCCACGGCTGAAGCTTTCTTT	CASSPTAEAFF
TRBV6-1	TRBJ2-5	TRBD1	once	TGTGCCAGCAGGGGGGACAGGTGGGAGACCCAGTACTTC	CASRGDRWETQYF
TRBV7-6	TRBJ2-1	TRBD2	NA	TGTGCCAGCAGCTTAGAGGGCGGGAGCGTGCATGAGCAGTTCTTC	CASSLEGGSVHEQFF
TRBV4-1	TRBJ2-1	TRBD2	once	TGCGCCAGCAGCCAAACTAGCGGGGGGCAGTTCTTC	CASSQTSGGQFF
TRBV13	TRBJ2-5	NA	NA	TGTGCCAGCAGCTTTTCCCTCGGGACTCTTAACGAGGAGACCCAGTACTTC	CASSFSLGTLNEETQYF
TRBV5-1	TRBJ2-1	NA	NA	TGCGCCAGCAGTTCAACCCCTCTTTTGGAGCAGTTCTTC	CASSSTPLLEQFF
TRBV4-2	TRBJ2-7	NA	NA	TGTGCCAGCAGCCAAGTGGTTGCCGAGGCCTACGAGCAGTACTTC	CASSQVVAEAYEQYF
TRBV9	TRBJ2-3	NA	NA	TGTGCCAGCAGCGATCGGGGAAGCACAGATACGCAGTATTTT	CASSDRGSTDTQYF
TRBV7-9	TRBJ1-6	TRBD1	once	TGTGCCAGCGACAGGGTTAATTCACCCCTCCACTTT	CASDRVNSPLHF
TRBV5-1	TRBJ2-5	TRBD2	NA	TGCGCCAGCAGCTTCCTACCGGGACTAGCGGGGGTAGCGGAGACCCAGTACTTC	CASSFLPGLAGVAETQYF
TRBV7-3	TRBJ2-1	TRBD2	NA	TGTGCCAGCAGCTTGCGGGGGACTAACAATGAGCAGTTCTTC	CASSLRGTNNEQFF
TRBV5-8	TRBJ1-4	TRBD1	NA	TGTGCCAGCACCCTCCGGGGACAGGGAGGAGAAAAACTGTTTTTT	CASTLRGQGGEKLFF
TRBV19	TRBJ2-7	TRBD1	once	TGTGCCAGTAGTGGGACAGCCTTTTCCTACGAGCAGTACTTC	CASSGTAFSYEQYF
TRBV4-2	TRBJ1-1	NA	medium-sized	TGTGCCAGCAGCCAAGTAGTTGGGCGAGGGGCCGCGCGTACTGAAGCTTTCTTT	CASSQVVGRGAARTEAFF
TRBV19	TRBJ1-2	TRBD1	NA	TGTGCCAGTAGCTTAGGGGGCCCGCTTTATGGCTACACCTTC	CASSLGGPLYGYTF
TRBV25-1	TRBJ2-7	NA	NA	TGTGCCAGCGGGAGCTACGAGCAGTACTTC	CASGSYEQYF